This record covers a single T cell receptor (beta chain). Its antigen remains unknown. This CDR3 has 14 amino acids. The V gene's germline CDR1 is SGHAT and CDR2 FQNNGV. V lost 0 bases and J 11 bases, leaving 16 bases between the germline ends. This record belongs to a study of early T cells in non-severe SARS-CoV-2 infection. Study-wide context: Chains from this unsorted whole-blood bulk RNA could not be paired.

The TCR library protocol was used to attach unique molecular identifiers. These identifiers were attached to individual cDNA molecules. TCRdb ran MiXCR on the 5' RACE reads and lists one entry per CDR3 protein. The sample lists about 83,000 distinct CDR3 sequences; 10% were seen once. Study results and limitations: VDJdb matching skewed toward anti-spike CD8 responses, missing private and CD4 specificities.

The gene calls are TRBV11-2 and TRBJ1-1, with D possibly being TRBD1 (6 bases). Sample: whole blood, taken at baseline. The receptor was derived from an adult who was a healthcare worker with PCR-confirmed SARS-CoV-2 infection or an uninfected control (not recorded which). The CDR3 nucleotides are TGTGCCAGCAGCTTAGAGCGGACAGCCCTGATGGCTTTCTTT. Encoded protein: CASSLERTALMAFF.